This T cell receptor beta chain was captured in a study of shared clonotypes between healthy human individuals. Each donor was a Caucasian adult residing in Nashville, Tennessee. Researchers divided each subset's genomic DNA evenly across several immunoSEQ plates. A roughly 200 ng quantity of DNA, tens of thousands of T cell genomes, went into the sorted-subset replicate PCRs. The protocol was immunoSEQ multiplex PCR, while the TCRdb copy is restricted to in-frame clones and leaves out a portion. The profile shows about 1 million clones, around four fifths of them singletons. The CDR3 has 16 residues. Per the germline V gene, CDR1 is SEHNR and CDR2 is FQNEAQ (reference sequence). V lost 0 bases, J lost 1 base, and 12 bases lay in between.

The V gene is TRBV7-9, the J gene TRBJ1-1, with a tentative D call TRBD1 (5 bases). Sequenced sample: memory CD4+ T cells sorted from blood. Subset noted: CD45RA-negative fraction. This receptor was identified in a man younger than 35 in good health. The CDR3 nucleotides read TGTGCCAGCAGCTTAGCGCTTGTGGGGGGGAACACTGAAGCTTTCTTT. This encodes CASSLALVGGNTEAFF.